This T cell receptor (beta chain) is from a study of shared clonotypes between healthy human individuals. With respect to this clone: Its antigen is not identified.

The protocol was immunoSEQ multiplex PCR, while the TCRdb copy is restricted to in-frame clones and leaves out a portion. This table has 2 million to 2.5 million clones, roughly 90% appearing once. Researchers partitioned CD4+ cells into CD45RA+ naive and CD45RA-negative memory subsets. The study, taken as a whole, reports: Among donors, sharing of clonotypes was expected to be affected by sequencing depth.

The CDR3 loop spans 16 amino acids. Deletions cut 2 bases from V and 11 bases from J, with 24 bases between. Germline V gene lookup returns CDR1 SGHVS and CDR2 FQNEAQ. The receptor's source is a man aged 18 to 30 in good health. Some clones in this sample may be carry-over from other donors' samples. Sequencing used naive CD4+ T cells from PBMCs. Noted subset: CD45RA+ positively selected. This chain connects TRBV7-8 to TRBJ1-1, with D perhaps matching TRBD1 (6 bases). The CDR3: CASSLWQGNLILGAFF. CDR3 DNA sequence: TGTGCCAGCAGCTTATGGCAGGGGAACCTCATCCTCGGGGCTTTCTTT.